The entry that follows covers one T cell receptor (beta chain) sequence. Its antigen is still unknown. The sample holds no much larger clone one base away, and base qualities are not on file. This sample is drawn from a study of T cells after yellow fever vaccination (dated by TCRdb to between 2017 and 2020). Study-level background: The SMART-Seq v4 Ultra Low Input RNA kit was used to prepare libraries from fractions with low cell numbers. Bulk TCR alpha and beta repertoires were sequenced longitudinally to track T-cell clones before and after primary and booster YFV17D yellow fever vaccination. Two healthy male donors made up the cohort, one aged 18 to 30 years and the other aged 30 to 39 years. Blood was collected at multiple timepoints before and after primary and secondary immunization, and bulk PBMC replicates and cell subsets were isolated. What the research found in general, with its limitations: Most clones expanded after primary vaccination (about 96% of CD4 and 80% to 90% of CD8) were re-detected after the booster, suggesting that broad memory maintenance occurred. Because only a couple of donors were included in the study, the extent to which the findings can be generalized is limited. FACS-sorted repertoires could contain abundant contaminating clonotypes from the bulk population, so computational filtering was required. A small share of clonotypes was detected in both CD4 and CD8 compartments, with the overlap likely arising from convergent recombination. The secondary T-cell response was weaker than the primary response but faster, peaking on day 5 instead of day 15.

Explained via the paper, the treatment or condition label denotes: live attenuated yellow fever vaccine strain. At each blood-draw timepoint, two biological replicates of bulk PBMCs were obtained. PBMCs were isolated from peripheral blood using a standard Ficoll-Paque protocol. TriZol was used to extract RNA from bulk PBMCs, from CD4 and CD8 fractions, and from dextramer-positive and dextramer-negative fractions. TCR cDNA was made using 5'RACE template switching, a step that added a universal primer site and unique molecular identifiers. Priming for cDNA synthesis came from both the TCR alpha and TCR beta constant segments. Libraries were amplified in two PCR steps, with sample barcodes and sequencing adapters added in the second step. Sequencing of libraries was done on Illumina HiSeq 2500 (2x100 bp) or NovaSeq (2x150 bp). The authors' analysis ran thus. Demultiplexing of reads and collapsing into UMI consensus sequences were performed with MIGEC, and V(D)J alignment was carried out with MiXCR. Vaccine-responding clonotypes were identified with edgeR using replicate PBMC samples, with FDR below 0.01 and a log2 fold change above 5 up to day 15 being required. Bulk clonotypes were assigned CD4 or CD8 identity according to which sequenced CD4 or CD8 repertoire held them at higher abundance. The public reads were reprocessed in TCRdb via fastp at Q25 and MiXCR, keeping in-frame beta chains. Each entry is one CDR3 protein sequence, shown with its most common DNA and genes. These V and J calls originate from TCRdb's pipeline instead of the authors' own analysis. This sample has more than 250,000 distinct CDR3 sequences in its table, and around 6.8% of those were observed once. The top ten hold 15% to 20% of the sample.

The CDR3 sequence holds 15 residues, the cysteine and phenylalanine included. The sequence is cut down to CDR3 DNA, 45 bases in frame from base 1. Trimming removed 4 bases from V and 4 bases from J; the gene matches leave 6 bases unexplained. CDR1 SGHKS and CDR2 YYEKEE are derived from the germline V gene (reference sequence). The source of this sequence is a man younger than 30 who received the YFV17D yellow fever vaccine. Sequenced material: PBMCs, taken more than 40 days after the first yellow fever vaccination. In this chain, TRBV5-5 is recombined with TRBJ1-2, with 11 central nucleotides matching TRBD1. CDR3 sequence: CASSGRTGGLYGYTF. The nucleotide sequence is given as TGTGCCAGCAGCGGTCGGACAGGGGGCCTCTATGGCTACACCTTC.